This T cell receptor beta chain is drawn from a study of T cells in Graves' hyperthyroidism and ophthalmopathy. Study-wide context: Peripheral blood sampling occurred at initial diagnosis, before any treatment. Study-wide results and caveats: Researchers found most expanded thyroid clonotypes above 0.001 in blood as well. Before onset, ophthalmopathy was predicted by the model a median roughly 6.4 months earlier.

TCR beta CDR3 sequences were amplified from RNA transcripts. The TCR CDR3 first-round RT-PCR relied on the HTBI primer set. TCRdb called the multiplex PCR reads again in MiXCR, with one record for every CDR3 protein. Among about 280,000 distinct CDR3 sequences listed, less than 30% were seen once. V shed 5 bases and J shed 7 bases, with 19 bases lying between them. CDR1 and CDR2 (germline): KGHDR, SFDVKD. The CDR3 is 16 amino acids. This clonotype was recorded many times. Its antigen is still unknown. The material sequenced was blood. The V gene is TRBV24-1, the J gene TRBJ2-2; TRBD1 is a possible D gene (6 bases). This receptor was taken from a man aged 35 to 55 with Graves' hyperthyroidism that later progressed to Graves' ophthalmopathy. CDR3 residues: CATSVTTGDRIGELFF. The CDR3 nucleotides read TGTGCCACCAGTGTTACGACAGGAGATCGTATCGGGGAGCTGTTTTTT.